A single sample is the source of the 30 T cell receptor beta chains below, sequenced in a study of blood T cells in healthy people across ages. With a J-beta primer mix and a sample-barcoded 5' primer, a second PCR ran about 7 to 11 cycles. TCRdb recomputed calls from the 5' RACE reads with MiXCR, one row per CDR3 protein. Here the sample spans around 800,000 distinct CDR3 sequences, around 62% being singletons. Sequenced material: blood. Receptors originate from a man aged 30-40 years in good health.

The rearrangement uses TRBV7-9 and TRBJ2-2; D is possibly TRBD1 or TRBD2 (5 bases each). The germline V and J ends were trimmed by 5 bases and 6 bases, with 16 bases remaining between them. This CDR3 is built from 15 residues. Germline V CDR1 and CDR2: SEHNR, FQNEAQ (reference sequence). The CDR3 region has the DNA TGTGCCAGCAGCATTGCCGGGACCACAGCCGGGGAGCTGTTTTTT. Encoded protein: CASSIAGTTAGELFF.

CDR3 DNA: TGCAGTGCTAGCTCCAGGAGGCACGAGCAGTACTTC. Its translation: CSASSRRHEQYF. This sequence joins TRBV20-1 and TRBJ2-5; possibly TRBD2 for D (5 bases). Matching the DNA end better, TRBJ2-7 makes the J call doubtful. Germline V gene lookup returns CDR1 DFQATT and CDR2 SNEGSKA (reference sequence). The CDR3 has 12 residues.

This clonotype was seen a handful of times. This rearrangement joins TRBV7-9 to TRBJ2-5; the match to TRBD1 covers 7 bases. CDR3 length equals 16 residues. Trimming at V came to 5 bases and at J to 2 bases, leaving 11 bases not matched to a gene. Germline V lookup: CDR1 SEHNR, CDR2 FQNEAQ (reference sequence). CDR3 DNA sequence: TGTGCCAGCAGCCGCAGGAGGACAGGCTCACAAGAGACCCAGTACTTC. Its translation is CASSRRRTGSQETQYF.

The table lists this clonotype with many counts. The chain carries TRBV7-9 and TRBJ1-4; 9 bases fit TRBD1. From germline, CDR1 is SEHNR and CDR2 FQNEAQ (reference sequence). The ends lost 4 bases at V and 8 bases at J; junction bases unmatched: 8. The CDR3 extends over 15 amino acids. CDR3 bases: TGTGCCAGCAGCTCTGGACAGGGGCTTATGGAAAAACTGTTTTTT. Amino acids: CASSSGQGLMEKLFF.

The CDR3 is CSVQGPEAFF. The CDR3 bases are TGCAGCGTACAGGGCCCTGAAGCTTTCTTT. The chain recombines TRBV29-1 with TRBJ1-1; D is perhaps TRBD1 (6 bases). With 6 bases removed from V and 6 bases from J, the gap between germline ends came to 8 bases. Germline V gene data show CDR1 as SQVTM and CDR2 as ANQGSEA. This CDR3 region has 10 residues.

Points on this clonotype: One end of the junction does not line up with germline, which may come from a read error. The rearrangement links TRBV25-1 to TRBJ1-5; TRBD1 agrees at 8 bases. The CDR3 sequence is 16 residues long. Germline V lookup: CDR1 MGHDK, CDR2 SYGVNS. Here the CDR3 DNA reads TGTGCCAGCAGTGGCCCGGACAGGGACGGCAACCAGCCCCAGCATTTT. This codes for CASSGPDRDGNQPQHF.

This chain uses TRBV21-1 with TRBJ1-4; no check of the table's D call, TRBD1, against the DNA was made. TRBV21-1 is a pseudogene. This CDR3 comprises 17 residues. The CDR3 bases are TGTGCCAGCAGCAAATGGGGTAATGGCGACTCAGGGGAAAAACTGTTTTTT. Translation: CASSKWGNGDSGEKLFF.

The rearrangement links TRBV20-1 to TRBJ1-6; TRBD1 is a possible D gene (6 bases). Per the germline V gene, CDR1 is DFQATT and CDR2 is SNEGSKA (reference sequence). The CDR3 has 14 amino acids. This chain's CDR3 is CSPGGASYNSPLHF. The CDR3 DNA reads as TGCAGCCCCGGGGGGGCCTCCTATAATTCACCCCTCCACTTT.

As DNA, the CDR3 is TGTGCCAGCAGCAAGGACCCCTCGGATACGCAGTATTTT. Translated, it gives CASSKDPSDTQYF. The gene calls are TRBV7-9 and TRBJ2-3; no clear D. The V end was cut by 5 bases, the J end by 6 bases, with 12 bases between. Germline lookup yields CDR1 SEHNR and CDR2 FQNEAQ (reference sequence). The CDR3 spans 13 residues.

The chain combines TRBV7-6 with TRBJ2-3; 7 bases are a match to TRBD1. Germline loops: CDR1 SGHVS, CDR2 FNYEAQ. Losses at the gene ends were 5 bases for V and 0 bases for J; bases not matched to a gene: 5. There are 15 residues in the CDR3. In nucleotides, the CDR3 is TGTGCCAGCAGCCCGTGGGGACAGAGCACAGATACGCAGTATTTT. Translating it yields CASSPWGQSTDTQYF.

This rearrangement joins TRBV28 to TRBJ2-3; D is unresolved. From germline, CDR1 is MDHEN and CDR2 SYDVKM. With 6 bases removed from V and 4 bases from J, the gap between germline ends came to 8 bases. There are 12 residues in the CDR3. CDR3 nucleotide sequence: TGTGCCAGCAGGCTAGAATCAGATACGCAGTATTTT. This encodes CASRLESDTQYF.

This clonotype turned up a few times. The chain has TRBV12-3 or TRBV12-4 and TRBJ2-3, with D maybe TRBD1 (5 bases). CDR3 length equals 13 residues. The germline V and J ends were trimmed by 7 bases and 2 bases, with 10 bases remaining between them. CDR3: CASTGHYTDTQYF. The DNA of the CDR3 is TGTGCCAGCACCGGACACTACACAGATACGCAGTATTTT.

The J gene is TRBJ2-1, the V gene TRBV9, with D perhaps matching TRBD2 (5 bases). Germline values: CDR1 SGDLS, CDR2 YYNGEE. The CDR3 extends over 15 amino acids. Trimming removed 4 bases from V and 3 bases from J, with 14 bases in between. CDR3 in amino acids: CASSPRGADYNEQFF. CDR3 sequence (DNA): TGTGCCAGCAGCCCCCGAGGAGCGGACTACAATGAGCAGTTCTTC.

With respect to this clonotype: The junction departs from the called germline gene at one end, perhaps through a read error. The chain carries TRBV6-5 and TRBJ2-7, with a weak D call TRBD1 (6 bases). The CDR3 length is 12 residues. Per germline, CDR1 MNHEY and CDR2 SVGAGI. CDR3 sequence: CASSRGPAEEYF. In DNA form, the CDR3 reads TGTGCCAGCAGCAGGGGCCCCGCCGAGGAGTACTTC.

This clonotype turned up a few times. V and J are TRBV7-2 and TRBJ2-7; D unclear. Germline V CDR1 and CDR2: SGHTA, FQGNSA. The CDR3 runs 14 residues. V lost 2 bases to trimming and J lost 3 bases, with 11 bases between them. The CDR3 sequence is CASSLSPEIYEQYF. The CDR3 nucleotides read TGTGCCAGCAGCTTAAGTCCAGAAATCTACGAGCAGTACTTC.

The gene calls are TRBV20-1 and TRBJ2-1; D is possibly TRBD1 or TRBD2 (5 bases each). Germline-derived CDR1 and CDR2 are DFQATT and SNEGSKA (reference sequence). The CDR3 has 11 amino acids. V gave up 6 bases and J gave up 3 bases, with 6 bases separating them. DNA of the CDR3: TGCAGTGCGGGGGACTACAATGAGCAGTTCTTC. This gives the protein CSAGDYNEQFF.

The CDR3: CASSQEGRGPGNEQFF. The CDR3 DNA reads as TGCGCCAGCAGCCAAGAGGGCAGGGGGCCCGGGAATGAGCAGTTCTTC. This chain links TRBV4-3 with TRBJ2-1, with 8 bases aligning to TRBD1. CDR1 is LGHNA and CDR2 is YSLEER in the germline V gene. Trimming removed 0 bases from V and 7 bases from J; junction bases left unmatched: 8. The CDR3 runs to 16 residues.

This clonotype was detected a few times. The V and J genes are TRBV7-9 and TRBJ2-1, with 8 bases identical to TRBD1. J lost 7 bases, V lost 5 bases, and 7 bases had no gene match. CDR3 length equals 14 residues. Looked up from germline, CDR1 is SEHNR and CDR2 is FQNEAQ (reference sequence). CDR3 loop: CASSETGAGNEQFF. In nucleotides, the CDR3 is TGTGCCAGCAGCGAGACAGGGGCAGGGAATGAGCAGTTCTTC.

This chain links TRBV15 with TRBJ2-5; TRBD2 aligns across 9 bases. CDR3 size: 17 residues. The junction had 12 bases not matched to a gene; V was cut back by 2 bases and J by 5 bases. CDR1 is LNHNV and CDR2 is YYDKDF in the germline V gene (reference sequence). The CDR3: CATSRPGLAGARETQYF. CDR3 sequence (DNA): TGTGCCACCAGCAGACCGGGACTAGCAGGCGCAAGGGAGACCCAGTACTTC.

The CDR3 sequence is CASSRDRGDYGYTF. The CDR3 nucleotides are TGTGCCAGCAGTCGAGACAGGGGCGACTATGGCTACACCTTC. This sequence joins TRBV6-5 and TRBJ1-2; 8 bases are shared with TRBD1. The ends lost 5 bases at V and 3 bases at J; junction bases unmatched: 5. The CDR3 extends over 14 amino acids. Germline V CDR1 and CDR2: MNHEY, SVGAGI.

There are a few counts of this clonotype. The chain uses TRBV5-1 and TRBJ1-5, with TRBD1 identical over 11 bases. The trim removed 0 bases at V and 2 bases at J, leaving 1 base unmatched. Germline assignment: CDR1 SGHRS and CDR2 YFSETQ. This CDR3 has 16 amino acids. CDR3 sequence reads: CASSLGTGGGNQPQHF. The CDR3 coding sequence is TGCGCCAGCAGCTTGGGGACAGGGGGCGGCAATCAGCCCCAGCATTTT.

This clonotype came up many times. The rearrangement uses TRBV3-1 and TRBJ1-5; D unresolved. Looked up from germline, CDR1 is LGHDT and CDR2 is YNNKEL (reference sequence). Trimming cost V 2 bases and J 1 base, with 6 bases left between them. The CDR3 is made up of 14 amino acids. CDR3 in DNA: TGTGCCAGCAGCCAACAGGACAGCAATCAGCCCCAGCATTTT. This gives the protein CASSQQDSNQPQHF.

There are a few counts of this clonotype. The chain combines TRBV12-3 or TRBV12-4 with TRBJ2-1; 12 positions agree with TRBD1. This CDR3 has 15 residues. The junction had 5 bases not matched to a gene; V was cut back by 6 bases and J by 5 bases. The CDR3 loop is CASRKGQGANNEQFF. The CDR3 DNA reads as TGTGCCAGCAGGAAGGGACAGGGGGCCAACAATGAGCAGTTCTTC.

The chain is built from TRBV9 and TRBJ2-1, with TRBD2 identical over 10 bases. This CDR3 spans 16 amino acids. The V and J ends lost 0 bases and 7 bases, in that order; junction bases with no gene match: 7. Germline-derived CDR1 and CDR2 are SGDLS and YYNGEE. The CDR3 region is CASSVVSAGGRNEQFF. The DNA for the CDR3 is TGTGCCAGCAGCGTAGTGTCAGCGGGGGGGCGAAATGAGCAGTTCTTC.

J is TRBJ2-2 and V is TRBV20-1; D is perhaps TRBD1 (5 bases). The germline gives CDR1 DFQATT, CDR2 SNEGSKA (reference sequence). V lost 6 bases, J lost 5 bases, and 19 bases lay in between. This CDR3 is built from 15 residues. The CDR3 loop is CSAREQAGITGELFF. The CDR3 region has the DNA TGCAGTGCCCGAGAGCAGGCAGGGATTACCGGGGAGCTGTTTTTT.

The chain has TRBV27 and TRBJ1-2, with D uncertain. The V gene's germline CDR1 is MNHEY and CDR2 SMNVEV (reference sequence). The CDR3 runs 15 residues. The V and J ends lost 2 bases and 0 bases respectively, with 10 bases between them. The CDR3 nucleotides are TGTGCCAGCAGTTTAAGGGTAGCTTCTAACTATGGCTACACCTTC. It codes for CASSLRVASNYGYTF.

This chain connects TRBV15 to TRBJ2-7; D call uncertain. CDR3 length: 15 amino acids. Deletions cut 3 bases from V and 0 bases from J, with 12 bases between. The V gene's germline CDR1 is LNHNV and CDR2 YYDKDF (reference sequence). For the CDR3, the DNA is TGTGCCACCAGCAGGCGTGGGGAAGTCTCCTACGAGCAGTACTTC. Translating it yields CATSRRGEVSYEQYF.

The chain couples TRBV2 to TRBJ2-3, with D perhaps TRBD2 (6 bases). The CDR3 covers 14 residues. V was shortened by 5 bases and J by 0 bases, with 9 bases between the two germline ends. Germline CDR1 reads SNHLY; CDR2 reads FYNNEI. Written as DNA, the CDR3 is TGTGCCAGCAGTAGCGGGTCAAGCACAGATACGCAGTATTTT. It specifies CASSSGSSTDTQYF.

The gene calls are TRBV20-1 and TRBJ2-1; 15 bases align to TRBD2. This CDR3 spans 19 amino acids. Germline CDR1 reads DFQATT; CDR2 reads SNEGSKA (reference sequence). With 3 bases clipped from V and 0 bases from J, the junction kept 9 bases outside the gene matches. The DNA of the CDR3 is TGCAGTGCTAGTCCCGGACTAGCGGGGGGGCCGAGCTCCTACAATGAGCAGTTCTTC. This encodes CSASPGLAGGPSSYNEQFF.

A few counts support this clonotype. The chain recombines TRBV4-3 with TRBJ2-7; D might be TRBD1 (5 bases). The CDR3 has 16 residues. Germline V CDR1 and CDR2: LGHNA, YSLEER. Trimming shortened V by 0 bases and J by 2 bases, and 14 bases separated the two germline ends. The CDR3 coding sequence is TGCGCCAGCAGCCAAGACGCAGCAGGGAATACCTACGAGCAGTACTTC. As protein: CASSQDAAGNTYEQYF.